This T cell receptor (beta chain) comes out of a study of cytomegalovirus exposure and HLA in healthy donors. V was pared by 4 bases and J by 3 bases, with 2 bases of the junction left unmatched. CDR1 LNHNV and CDR2 YYDKDF come from the germline V gene (reference sequence). The CDR3 runs to 14 residues. Details on this clone: Its antigen remains unidentified.

At the time of sampling, donors were nominally healthy, though unrecorded immune exposures were likely. PCR involved 60 Vbeta and 13 Jbeta primers. Profiling relied on immunoSEQ multiplex PCR, and the TCRdb table lists in-frame clones only, not all of them. Seen here are about 110,000 clones, approximately 76% observed once, and the top ten hold roughly 8.2%. Study-wide findings and caveats: Most of the TCR beta V segments (in an earlier analysis) were productive either about 87% or about 30% of the time. For presence/absence analyses, sequencing depth was assumed to be roughly uniform across donors.

The chain carries TRBV15 and TRBJ2-2; TRBD2 matches 7 bases. The receptor was isolated from a woman in her forties or fifties in good health and CMV-seropositive. The sequenced sample consisted of PBMCs. CDR3 protein: CATSIRGDTGELFF. CDR3 coding DNA: TGTGCCACCAGCATTCGGGGGGACACCGGGGAGCTGTTTTTT.